The rows below give T cell receptor beta chains drawn from one sample of a study of shared clonotypes between healthy human individuals. This table comes from immunoSEQ multiplex PCR, and its TCRdb copy is limited to in-frame clones, with some not included. The sample consists of some 2,000,000 clones, more than 90% of them appearing once. Input material: naive CD4+ T cells sorted from blood. These receptors all come from a man between 18 and 29 years old in good health. Each CDR3 is given with its conserved first and last residue. Each record gives: CDR3 length, clone size, D gene, J gene, V gene, CDR3 protein, CDR3 DNA. A D gene is named only where the DNA matches it firmly. Clone size is shown for a subset of rows, as once, few, many or a class of expanded clone.

>16|-|TRBD1|TRBJ1-1|TRBV19
CASNTPGQGPNTEAFF
TGTGCCAGTAACACTCCGGGACAGGGACCGAACACTGAAGCTTTCTTT
>17|-|TRBD2|TRBJ2-1|TRBV19
CASSLTSGRISYNEQFF
TGTGCCAGTAGTTTGACTAGCGGGAGGATCTCCTACAATGAGCAGTTCTTC
>12|-|-|TRBJ1-2|TRBV6-1
CASNEGGYGYTF
TGTGCCAGCAACGAGGGGGGCTATGGCTACACCTTC
>13|-|TRBD2|TRBJ2-3|TRBV2
CASQREGTDTQYF
TGTGCCAGCCAGCGGGAGGGCACAGATACGCAGTATTTT
>14|-|-|TRBJ2-7|TRBV9
CASSVEGSSYEQYF
TGTGCCAGCAGCGTAGAGGGGAGCTCCTACGAGCAGTACTTC
>13|-|-|TRBJ2-3|TRBV10-3
CAISAGLTDTQYF
TGTGCCATCAGTGCGGGGCTCACAGATACGCAGTATTTT
>16|-|-|TRBJ1-2|TRBV30
CAWSVHVGPSGYGYTF
TGTGCCTGGAGTGTACATGTAGGGCCCTCAGGCTACGGCTACACCTTC
>16|-|TRBD2|TRBJ2-5|TRBV7-2
CASSLAGSGSRETQYF
TGTGCCAGCAGCTTAGCAGGCAGCGGGAGCAGAGAGACCCAGTACTTC
>15|-|-|TRBJ2-7|TRBV7-9
CASSSLGSPTYEQYF
TGTGCCAGCAGCTCTTTGGGCAGCCCCACCTACGAGCAGTACTTC
>14|-|TRBD1|TRBJ2-5|TRBV6-1
CASNRDRGQETQYF
TGTGCCAGCAACCGGGACAGGGGACAAGAGACCCAGTACTTC
>16|few|-|TRBJ2-2|TRBV6-6
CASSYPRGVVTGELFF
TGTGCCAGCAGTTACCCCCGCGGGGTTGTAACCGGGGAGCTGTTTTTT
>15|-|TRBD2|TRBJ2-1|TRBV2
CASSSSAGGNNEQFF
TGTGCCAGCAGTTCTTCAGCGGGAGGGAACAATGAGCAGTTCTTC
>15|-|TRBD2|TRBJ2-7|TRBV6-1
CASSAVLAGVDEQYF
TGTGCCAGCAGTGCCGTACTAGCGGGAGTCGACGAGCAGTACTTC
>13|-|TRBD1|TRBJ1-1|TRBV6-6
CASSTGVRFGTFF
TGTGCCAGCAGCACAGGGGTAAGGTTTGGAACTTTCTTT
>14|-|-|TRBJ1-6|TRBV5-1
CASSLQGGNSPLHF
TGCGCCAGCAGCTTACAGGGTGGGAATTCACCCCTCCACTTT
>14|-|TRBD2|TRBJ2-5|TRBV2
CASSEGLAGETQYF
TGTGCCAGCAGTGAAGGGCTAGCGGGGGAGACCCAGTACTTC
>13|-|TRBD1|TRBJ2-7|TRBV10-3
CAISGTGSYEQYF
TGTGCCATCAGTGGGACAGGGTCCTACGAGCAGTACTTC
>16|-|-|TRBJ1-4|TRBV9
CASGRRGAATNEKLFF
TGTGCCAGCGGCAGAAGGGGTGCGGCCACTAATGAAAAACTGTTTTTT
>15|-|-|TRBJ2-5|TRBV27
CASSLTGTGWETQYF
TGTGCCAGCAGTCTAACAGGGACGGGCTGGGAGACCCAGTACTTC
>15|-|TRBD2|TRBJ2-3|TRBV2
CASSLRRGNTDTQYF
TGTGCCAGCAGTTTGAGGCGGGGGAACACAGATACGCAGTATTTT
>14|-|TRBD1|TRBJ1-2|TRBV27
CASSPQGAIYGYTF
TGTGCCAGCAGTCCACAGGGGGCTATCTATGGCTACACCTTC
>16|-|-|TRBJ2-2|TRBV5-1
CASSLSAAANTGELFF
TGCGCCAGCAGCTTGTCGGCCGCCGCGAACACCGGGGAGCTGTTTTTT
>15|-|-|TRBJ2-3|TRBV7-2
CASSPGLSVADTQYF
TGTGCCAGCAGCCCGGGACTTAGCGTCGCAGATACGCAGTATTTT
>15|-|TRBD1|TRBJ1-6|TRBV28
CASSRTGPHNSPLHF
TGTGCCAGCAGTCGGACAGGACCACATAATTCACCCCTCCACTTT
>17|-|-|TRBJ2-3|TRBV10-1
CASSESGSWRVTDTQYF
TGCGCCAGCAGTGAGTCTGGCTCGTGGCGGGTCACAGATACGCAGTATTTT